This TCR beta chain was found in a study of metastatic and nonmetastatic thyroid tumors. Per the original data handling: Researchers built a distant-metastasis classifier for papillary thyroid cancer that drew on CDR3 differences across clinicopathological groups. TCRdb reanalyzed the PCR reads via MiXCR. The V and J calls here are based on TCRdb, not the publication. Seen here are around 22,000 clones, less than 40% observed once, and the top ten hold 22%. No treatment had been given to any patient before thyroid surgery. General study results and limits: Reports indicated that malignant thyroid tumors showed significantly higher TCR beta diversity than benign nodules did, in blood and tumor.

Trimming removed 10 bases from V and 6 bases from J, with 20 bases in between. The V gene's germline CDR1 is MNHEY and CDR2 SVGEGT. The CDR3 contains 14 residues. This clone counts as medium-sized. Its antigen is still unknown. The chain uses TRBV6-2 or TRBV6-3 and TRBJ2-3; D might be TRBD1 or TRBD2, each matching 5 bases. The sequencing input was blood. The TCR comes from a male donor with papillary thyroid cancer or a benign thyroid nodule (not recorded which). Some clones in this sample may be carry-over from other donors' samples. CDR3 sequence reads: CATYPGTQTDTQYF. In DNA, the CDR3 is TGTGCCACCTACCCCGGGACGCAGACCGATACGCAGTATTTT.